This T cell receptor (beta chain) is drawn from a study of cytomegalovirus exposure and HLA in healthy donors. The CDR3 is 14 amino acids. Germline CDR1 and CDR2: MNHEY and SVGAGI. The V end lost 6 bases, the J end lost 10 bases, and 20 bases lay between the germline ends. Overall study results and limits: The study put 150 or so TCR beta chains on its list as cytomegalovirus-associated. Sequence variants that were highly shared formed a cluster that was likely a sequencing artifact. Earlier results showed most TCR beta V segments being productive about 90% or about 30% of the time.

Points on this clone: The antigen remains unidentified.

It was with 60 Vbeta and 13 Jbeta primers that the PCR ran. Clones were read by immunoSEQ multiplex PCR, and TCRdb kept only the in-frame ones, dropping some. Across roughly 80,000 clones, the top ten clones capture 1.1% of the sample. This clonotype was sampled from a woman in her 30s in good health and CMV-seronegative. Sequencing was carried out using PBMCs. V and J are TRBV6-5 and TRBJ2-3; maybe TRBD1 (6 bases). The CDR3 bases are TGTGCCAGCAGCTACAAACCGGACAGCATCCCGCAGTATTTT. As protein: CASSYKPDSIPQYF.